The 30 T cell receptor beta chains below were found in one sample sequenced in a study of T cell repertoires in cytomegalovirus infection. TCRdb called the reads again in MiXCR, with one record for every CDR3 protein. The table records approximately 120,000 distinct CDR3 sequences, around 29% of them present only once. These TCRs' antigens remain unknown. This sample comprised CD8+ T cells from cultured PBMCs, obtained from culture after CMV antigen stimulation. The receptor set was obtained from a human donor in good health (CMV status not recorded). Some clones in this sample may be carry-over from other donors' samples.

The J gene is TRBJ2-1, the V gene TRBV19; 10 bases align to TRBD2. CDR1 is LNHDA, CDR2 SQIVND, per germline (reference sequence). The CDR3 runs 19 residues. V shed 5 bases and J 4 bases; nucleotides not matched to a gene: 17. CDR3 nucleotide sequence: TGTGCCAGTAGTCCTCTTTGGAGCGGGGGGGCAGTGTGGTACAATGAGCAGTTCTTC. It translates to CASSPLWSGGAVWYNEQFF.

This clonotype was counted only a few times. This chain links TRBV7-8 with TRBJ1-1; weak D call: TRBD1 (5 bases). The CDR3 contains 14 residues. Between the trimmed V and J ends, which lost 6 bases and 4 bases, there was a span of 15 bases. Germline V gene data show CDR1 as SGHVS and CDR2 as FQNEAQ. The CDR3 nucleotides are TGTGCCAGCAGTTCCCAGGGAACTGGCACTGAAGCTTTCTTT. Protein: CASSSQGTGTEAFF.

In its sample, this clonotype was seen many times. This rearrangement joins TRBV6-2 or TRBV6-3 to TRBJ1-5; possibly TRBD1 for D (6 bases). Germline V CDR1 and CDR2: MNHEY, SVGEGT. V gave up 4 bases and J gave up 6 bases, with 10 bases separating them. The CDR3 has 13 residues. CDR3 sequence: CASSLWGAQPQHF. The CDR3 DNA reads as TGTGCCAGCAGTTTGTGGGGGGCTCAGCCCCAGCATTTT.

The chain uses TRBV29-1 and TRBJ1-2, with D maybe TRBD1 (6 bases). V gave up 4 bases and J gave up 8 bases, with 17 bases separating them. CDR3 size: 13 residues. Germline V gene lookup returns CDR1 SQVTM and CDR2 ANQGSEA. CDR3 sequence: CSVGGVGGEGYTF. The CDR3, as DNA: TGCAGCGTTGGGGGGGTGGGGGGCGAGGGCTACACCTTC.

In this sample, this clonotype turned up a few times. This chain connects TRBV10-3 to TRBJ2-2, with a possible D match to TRBD1 (5 bases). This CDR3 is built from 16 residues. Deletions cut 3 bases from V and 5 bases from J, with 16 bases between. Germline CDR1 ENHRY, CDR2 SYGVKD. This chain's CDR3 is CAISDLMNRRTGELFF. The CDR3 nucleotides read TGTGCCATCAGTGACCTGATGAACAGGCGGACCGGGGAGCTGTTTTTT.

This clonotype turned up a few times. The V and J genes are TRBV7-2 and TRBJ1-1; D is perhaps TRBD1 (6 bases). This CDR3 has 16 residues. In germline, CDR1 is SGHTA, CDR2 FQGNSA. Trimming shortened V by 1 base and J by 0 bases, and 12 bases separated the two germline ends. The CDR3 sequence: CASSLVTGHMNTEAFF. CDR3 bases: TGTGCCAGCAGCTTAGTGACGGGACATATGAACACTGAAGCTTTCTTT.

This clonotype has a handful of counts. The V gene is TRBV7-3, the J gene TRBJ2-7; 8 bases fit TRBD2. This CDR3 has 16 residues. Unmatched junction bases numbered 13, after V lost 2 bases and J lost 7 bases. The germline V gene encodes CDR1 SGHTA and CDR2 FQGTGA. The CDR3 DNA follows: TGTGCCAGCAGCTTAGAGTCGGGGGGGGGCCTAAGGGAGCAGTACTTC. Translating it yields CASSLESGGGLREQYF. Filled out from reference TRBV7-3 and TRBJ2-7, the complete variable domain reads GAGVSQTPSNKVTEKGKYVELRCDPISGHTALYWYRQSLGQGPEFLIYFQGTGAADDSGLPNDRFFAVRPEGSVSTLKIQRTERGDSAVYLCASSLESGGGLREQYFGPGTRLTVT.

J is TRBJ1-5 and V is TRBV4-1, with TRBD1 as a possible D gene (5 bases). In germline, CDR1 is MGHRA, CDR2 YSYEKL. The length of the CDR3 is 15 residues. The V and J ends lost 0 bases and 6 bases respectively, with 12 bases between them. CDR3 sequence: CASSQEGRAGQPQHF. CDR3 sequence (DNA): TGCGCCAGCAGCCAAGAAGGCAGGGCAGGTCAGCCCCAGCATTTT.

This clonotype was found a few times. The J gene is TRBJ1-5, the V gene TRBV4-1; D may be TRBD1 (5 bases). Trimming took off 2 bases at V and 2 bases at J, with 19 bases between the two ends. The CDR3 has 18 residues. Germline V gives CDR1 MGHRA, CDR2 YSYEKL. The CDR3 DNA reads TGCGCCAGCAGCCAACTCCTCCAGGGTGGGGGGGGCAATCAGCCCCAGCATTTT. Translation gives CASSQLLQGGGGNQPQHF.

The chain links TRBV7-4 to TRBJ2-7; D may be TRBD1 (6 bases). Trimming took 0 bases from V and 3 from J, leaving 12 bases between them. The length of the CDR3 is 15 residues. Germline V gives CDR1 SGHVT, CDR2 SQSDAQ. CDR3 sequence: CASSLALKGGYEQYF. The CDR3 bases are TGTGCCAGCAGCTTAGCGCTTAAAGGGGGCTACGAGCAGTACTTC.

The V call is TRBV5-8, the J call TRBJ1-5; unclear D gene. Germline V gene data show CDR1 as SGHTS and CDR2 as YDEGEE. The CDR3 is 12 residues long. V was trimmed by 5 bases and J by 5 bases, leaving 8 bases between them. CDR3 loop: CASSQLYQPQHF. CDR3 coding DNA: TGTGCCAGCAGTCAGTTATATCAGCCCCAGCATTTT. Combining the CDR3 with reference TRBV5-8 and TRBJ1-5 gives the whole variable domain EAGVTQSPTHLIKTRGQQATLRCSPISGHTSVYWYQQALGLGLQFLLWYDEGEERNRGNFPPRFSGRQFPNYSSELNVNALELEDSALYLCASSQLYQPQHFGDGTRLSIL.

This clonotype was detected only a few times. The CDR3 DNA is TGTGCCAGCAGCTGGGACGACCCAGAGGGGGGGCTGAGACAAGAGACCCAGTACTTC. It is translated as CASSWDDPEGGLRQETQYF. The genes are TRBV7-9 and TRBJ2-5, with TRBD2 as a possible D gene (7 bases). From germline, CDR1 is SEHNR and CDR2 FQNEAQ (reference sequence). The CDR3 totals 19 residues. Trimming pared 4 bases from V and 2 bases from J, leaving 26 bases between.

The rearrangement uses TRBV7-8 and TRBJ1-1; a weak D match, TRBD1 (6 bases). This CDR3 has 15 residues. The V gene's germline CDR1 is SGHVS and CDR2 FQNEAQ. Trimming removed 5 bases from V and 5 bases from J, with 18 bases in between. The CDR3 coding sequence is TGTGCCAGCAGCGCTATCGGGGGCGGAGGTACTGAAGCTTTCTTT. Its translation is CASSAIGGGGTEAFF.

This clonotype was observed a handful of times. This rearrangement joins TRBV7-4 to TRBJ2-7, with TRBD1 matching over 7 bases. Germline values: CDR1 SGHVT, CDR2 SQSDAQ. With 5 bases clipped from V and 0 bases from J, the junction kept 7 bases outside the gene matches. CDR3 size: 15 residues. CDR3 sequence: CASSPWTGSSYEQYF. The DNA for the CDR3 is TGTGCCAGCAGCCCATGGACAGGTAGCTCCTACGAGCAGTACTTC.

There are many counts of this clonotype. The chain recombines TRBV28 with TRBJ2-7, with TRBD2 as a possible D gene (6 bases). Germline V CDR1 and CDR2: MDHEN, SYDVKM. The V gene lost 2 bases and the J gene lost 6 bases, with 17 bases spanning the gap. The CDR3 contains 15 residues. The DNA of the CDR3 is TGTGCCAGCAGTTTAACCGTGACTAGTCTCTCCGAGCAGTACTTC. It codes for CASSLTVTSLSEQYF.

V gene TRBV9 combines with J gene TRBJ2-3, with TRBD2 identical over 15 bases. Germline loops: CDR1 SGDLS, CDR2 YYNGEE. J lost 5 bases, V lost 4 bases, and 2 bases had no gene match. The CDR3 sequence is 15 residues long. The CDR3 bases are TGTGCCAGCAGCTCGGGACTAGCGGGGGGAGATACGCAGTATTTT. Translating gives CASSSGLAGGDTQYF.

The chain uses TRBV7-6 and TRBJ2-3; 7 nucleotides align to TRBD1. With V trimmed by 2 bases and J by 0 bases, 11 bases remained unmatched. Germline CDR1 SGHVS, CDR2 FNYEAQ. The CDR3 contains 18 residues. The CDR3 region is CASSLRTGPVTSTDTQYF. DNA of the CDR3: TGTGCCAGCAGCTTACGGACAGGCCCGGTTACAAGCACAGATACGCAGTATTTT.

The chain has TRBV19 and TRBJ1-5; perhaps TRBD1 as D (5 bases). The CDR3 has 16 residues. Germline V gives CDR1 LNHDA, CDR2 SQIVND (reference sequence). V dropped 0 bases and J dropped 7 bases, with 16 bases sitting between them. The CDR3 bases are TGTGCCAGTAGTATAGATCGCCAGGGACTCGGACAGCCCCAGCATTTT. Protein: CASSIDRQGLGQPQHF. Using reference TRBV19 and TRBJ1-5 for the parts outside the CDR3, the full variable domain is DGGITQSPKYLFRKEGQNVTLSCEQNLNHDAMYWYRQDPGQGLRLIYYSQIVNDFQKGDIAEGYSVSREKKESFPLTVTSAQKNPTAFYLCASSIDRQGLGQPQHFGDGTRLSIL.

The chain couples TRBV12-3 or TRBV12-4 to TRBJ2-2, with 8 bases identical to TRBD2. The CDR3 extends over 15 amino acids. V was pared by 5 bases and J by 1 base, with 3 bases of the junction left unmatched. This CDR3 is CASSPAGGNTGELFF. CDR3 sequence (DNA): TGTGCCAGCAGTCCCGCGGGGGGGAACACCGGGGAGCTGTTTTTT.

The chain joins TRBV9 to TRBJ1-2; TRBD1 might be the D (6 bases). Trimming removed 0 bases at V and 8 bases at J, with 11 bases between. Germline V gene sequence: CDR1 SGDLS, CDR2 YYNGEE. The CDR3 is 13 residues long. DNA for the CDR3: TGTGCCAGCAGCGTAGGCCCGGGGGCAGGCTACACCTTC. Its protein product is CASSVGPGAGYTF.

The sample holds many counts of this clonotype. This rearrangement joins TRBV7-8 to TRBJ1-5; TRBD1 matches 10 bases. This CDR3 region has 15 residues. Germline V gene sequence: CDR1 SGHVS, CDR2 FQNEAQ. The trim removed 5 bases at V and 6 bases at J, leaving 7 bases unmatched. The CDR3 coding sequence is TGTGCCAGCAGCCTTCGGACAGGGGGTTTTCAGCCCCAGCATTTT. Its protein product is CASSLRTGGFQPQHF.

This clonotype has more than one count but fewer than ten. V gene TRBV12-3 or TRBV12-4 combines with J gene TRBJ2-5; D tentatively reads TRBD1 or TRBD2 (5 bases each). The V end was cut by 5 bases, the J end by 8 bases, with 18 bases between. CDR3 size: 14 residues. The CDR3 region has the DNA TGTGCCAGCAGTCCCCCGGGGACCGGGGAAACCCAGTACTTC. Residues: CASSPPGTGETQYF.

The genes are TRBV7-9 and TRBJ2-1; 12 positions agree with TRBD2. V lost 4 bases and J lost 0; bases outside the gene matches: 10. The CDR3 has 19 residues. Germline V CDR1 and CDR2: SEHNR, FQNEAQ (reference sequence). CDR3 sequence (DNA): TGTGCCAGCAGCTCCTCGACTAGCGGGGGCCTCATCTCCTACAATGAGCAGTTCTTC. Amino acid sequence: CASSSSTSGGLISYNEQFF.

V is TRBV6-6 and J is TRBJ1-1, with no clear D. Trimming removed 2 bases at V and 11 bases at J, with 12 bases between. From germline, CDR1 is MNHNY and CDR2 SVGAGI (reference sequence). The CDR3 is 12 amino acids. The CDR3 DNA sequence: TGTGCCAGCAGTTACGGGCCCCTTGGTGCTTTCTTT. Protein sequence: CASSYGPLGAFF.

This rearrangement joins TRBV4-1 to TRBJ2-7, with D possibly matching TRBD1 (6 bases). V was shortened by 8 bases and J by 3 bases, with 8 bases between the two germline ends. Germline V gene lookup returns CDR1 MGHRA and CDR2 YSYEKL. The CDR3 length is 11 residues. CDR3 coding DNA: TGCGCCAGCGGGACACACTACGAGCAGTACTTC. Amino acids: CASGTHYEQYF.

The chain uses TRBV24-1 and TRBJ2-3; no definite D call. V dropped 5 bases and J dropped 2 bases, with 10 bases sitting between them. Per germline, CDR1 KGHDR and CDR2 SFDVKD. The CDR3 covers 14 residues. The CDR3 nucleotides read TGTGCCACCAGTGGTCCGGGTTTCACAGATACGCAGTATTTT. Translating it yields CATSGPGFTDTQYF.

In its sample, this clonotype was seen a few times. The chain joins TRBV6-2 or TRBV6-3 to TRBJ2-1; maybe TRBD2 (6 bases). Between the trimmed V and J ends, which lost 4 bases and 4 bases, there was a span of 8 bases. CDR3 length equals 13 residues. Germline assignment: CDR1 MNHEY and CDR2 SVGEGT. The CDR3 nucleotides read TGTGCCAGCAGTTGGGGACTTTACAATGAGCAGTTCTTC. Protein sequence: CASSWGLYNEQFF.

To note about this clonotype: Germline is not matched at one junction end, which may reflect a read error. The V gene is TRBV5-6, the J gene TRBJ1-2; TRBD1 is a possible D gene (5 bases). CDR1 SGHDT and CDR2 YYEEEE come from the germline V gene. CDR3 length: 13 amino acids. CDR3 in amino acids: CASSLGPGTGYTF. The CDR3 nucleotides are TGTGCCAGCAGTTTGGGGCCAGGGACTGGCTACACCTTC.

The rearrangement uses TRBV20-1 and TRBJ2-7, with D perhaps matching TRBD1 (5 bases). With 3 bases removed from V and 6 bases from J, the gap between germline ends came to 6 bases. The CDR3 sequence is 10 residues long. CDR1 and CDR2 (germline): DFQATT, SNEGSKA (reference sequence). The CDR3 protein is CSASTGEQYF. The CDR3 DNA sequence: TGCAGTGCTAGTACAGGCGAGCAGTACTTC.

This chain links TRBV6-5 with TRBJ1-2, with D possibly being TRBD1 (5 bases). The CDR3 sequence is 16 residues long. Per the germline V gene, CDR1 is MNHEY and CDR2 is SVGAGI. V shed 6 bases and J shed 5 bases, with 22 bases lying between them. The CDR3 DNA reads as TGTGCCAGCAGCCCTAGGCCGGGACGGAGGATTTATGGCTACACCTTC. It codes for CASSPRPGRRIYGYTF.